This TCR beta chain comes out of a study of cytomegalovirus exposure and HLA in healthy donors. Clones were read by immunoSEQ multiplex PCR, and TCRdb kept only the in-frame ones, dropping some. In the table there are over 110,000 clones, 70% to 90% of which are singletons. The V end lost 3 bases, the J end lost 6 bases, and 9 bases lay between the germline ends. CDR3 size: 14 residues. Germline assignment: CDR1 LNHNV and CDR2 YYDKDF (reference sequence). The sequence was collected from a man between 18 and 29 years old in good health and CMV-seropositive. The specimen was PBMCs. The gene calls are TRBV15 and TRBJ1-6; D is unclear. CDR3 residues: CATSRDRGNSPLHF. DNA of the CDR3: TGTGCCACCAGCAGGGACCGGGGTAATTCACCCCTCCACTTT.